This is a list of T cell receptor beta chains from one sample in a study of beta chain features in type 1 diabetes. Using immunoSEQ multiplex PCR, the repertoire was profiled, and TCRdb retains in-frame clones only, with some absent. The sample lists 130,000 to 150,000 clones, 7% to 10% seen once, with approximately 0.68% in the top ten. Sequencing used central memory CD4+ T cells from blood. The origin of the receptors is a man aged 18 to 29 in good health. CDR3s include the opening cysteine and the closing phenylalanine or tryptophan. A D gene is named only where the DNA matches it firmly. The size field is filled for only some rows; it gives once, few, many or a size class.

size,length,J,V,D,CDR3,DNA
NA,11,TRBJ2-7,TRBV20-1,NA,CSARDTYEQYF,TGCAGTGCACGGGACACCTACGAGCAGTACTTC
NA,14,TRBJ2-7,TRBV5-4,NA,CASSLPGSTYEQYF,TGTGCCAGCAGCCTGCCCGGGAGTACCTACGAGCAGTACTTC
few,14,TRBJ1-5,TRBV7-9,TRBD1,CASSSGTDLRPQHF,TGTGCCAGCAGCTCCGGGACAGACTTACGGCCCCAGCATTTT
NA,16,TRBJ1-5,TRBV6-1,NA,CASSDNRRTRDQPQHF,TGTGCCAGCAGTGACAACAGGCGCACACGGGATCAGCCCCAGCATTTT
NA,16,TRBJ2-5,TRBV29-1,TRBD2,CSVGWTSGGKGGTQYF,TGCAGCGTTGGGTGGACTAGCGGGGGGAAGGGGGGGACCCAGTACTTC
many,12,TRBJ2-3,TRBV28,TRBD2,CATSGGPRTQYF,TGTGCGACTAGCGGGGGGCCTAGGACCCAGTATTTT
NA,15,TRBJ1-2,TRBV4-3,TRBD1,CASSQETGAAYGYTF,TGCGCCAGCAGCCAAGAGACAGGGGCAGCATATGGCTACACCTTC
NA,14,TRBJ2-2,TRBV6-4,TRBD2,CASTAGANTGELFF,TGTGCCAGCACGGCGGGGGCGAACACCGGGGAGCTGTTTTTT
few,15,TRBJ2-2,TRBV4-2,TRBD1,CASSQQGAGGGELFF,TGTGCCAGCAGCCAACAGGGGGCCGGGGGCGGGGAGCTGTTTTTT
many,13,TRBJ1-2,TRBV2,NA,CASSRAGFNGYTF,TGTGCCAGCAGCCGAGCAGGGTTCAATGGCTACACCTTC
few,17,TRBJ2-7,TRBV18,TRBD1,CASSQSVGQGGVNEQYF,TGTGCCAGCTCACAGTCCGTCGGACAGGGTGGTGTGAACGAGCAGTACTTC
few,15,TRBJ2-2,TRBV7-2,NA,CASSFYGQTTGELFF,TGTGCCAGCAGCTTCTATGGACAGACCACCGGGGAGCTGTTTTTT
few,14,TRBJ1-4,TRBV7-9,TRBD1,CASSSTGSNEKLFF,TGTGCCAGCAGCTCGACAGGGTCTAATGAAAAACTGTTTTTT
few,14,TRBJ1-2,TRBV7-2,TRBD1,CASSLDRLTYGYTF,TGTGCCAGCAGCCTGGACAGGCTAACCTATGGCTACACCTTC
NA,15,TRBJ2-7,TRBV5-1,TRBD2,CASSFIGSGTYEQYF,TGCGCCAGCTCTTTCATTGGTAGCGGGACCTACGAGCAGTACTTC
few,18,TRBJ2-3,TRBV11-2,TRBD1,CASSLAGQGFSSTDTQYF,TGTGCCAGCAGCTTAGCGGGACAGGGGTTCTCTAGCACAGATACGCAGTATTTT
few,13,TRBJ1-1,TRBV7-9,NA,CASSPGGAAEAFF,TGTGCCAGCAGCCCCGGGGGGGCCGCTGAAGCTTTCTTT
many,14,TRBJ2-6,TRBV7-9,NA,CASTSPSGANVLTF,TGTGCCAGCACCAGTCCCTCTGGGGCCAACGTCCTGACTTTC
many,13,TRBJ1-6,TRBV14,NA,CASSRSRNSPLHF,TGTGCCAGCAGCCGGAGCAGAAATTCACCCCTCCACTTT
few,14,TRBJ2-7,TRBV7-9,TRBD1,CASSEGQGSYEQYF,TGTGCCAGCAGCGAGGGACAGGGCTCCTACGAGCAGTACTTC
NA,16,TRBJ2-5,TRBV5-1,TRBD2,CASSLGGLAGQETQYF,TGCGCCAGCAGCTTGGGGGGACTAGCGGGGCAAGAGACCCAGTACTTC
NA,14,TRBJ2-7,TRBV7-8,NA,CASSLTSPTYEQYF,TGTGCCAGCAGCTTGACTAGTCCAACCTACGAGCAGTACTTC
few,12,TRBJ2-3,TRBV7-2,NA,CASSLFSDTQYF,TGTGCCAGCAGCTTATTTTCGGATACGCAGTATTTT
many,15,TRBJ2-3,TRBV7-2,TRBD1,CASSLTGLATDTQYF,TGTGCCAGCAGCTTGACAGGGTTAGCCACAGATACGCAGTATTTT
many,16,TRBJ2-1,TRBV14,NA,CASSQGRTGDYNEQFF,TGTGCCAGCAGCCAAGGCAGAACAGGCGACTACAATGAGCAGTTCTTC
NA,12,TRBJ1-3,TRBV25-1,TRBD1,CASSGTGALVYF,TGTGCCAGCAGTGGCACAGGGGCTTTAGTATATTTT
NA,16,TRBJ2-1,TRBV4-2,TRBD1,CASSQGTGGSYNEQFF,TGTGCCAGCAGCCAAGGGACAGGGGGTTCCTACAATGAGCAGTTCTTC
few,16,TRBJ2-2,TRBV5-5,NA,CASSLVGTVNTGELFF,TGTGCCAGCAGCTTGGTGGGGACTGTGAACACCGGGGAGCTGTTTTTT
NA,11,TRBJ2-1,TRBV7-6,NA,CAAGYYNEQFF,TGTGCCGCGGGGTACTACAATGAGCAGTTCTTC
few,15,TRBJ1-4,TRBV5-1,TRBD1,CASSLGDSFNEKLFF,TGCGCCAGCAGCTTGGGGGACAGCTTTAATGAAAAACTGTTTTTT
many,14,TRBJ2-2,TRBV5-1,NA,CASSLDAGNGELFF,TGCGCCAGCAGCTTGGACGCGGGAAACGGGGAGCTGTTTTTT
few,15,TRBJ2-1,TRBV11-2,TRBD2,CASSPSGGKQYEQFF,TGTGCCAGCAGCCCGAGCGGGGGAAAGCAATATGAGCAGTTCTTC
NA,13,TRBJ2-3,TRBV5-1,NA,CASSVQGPDTQYF,TGCGCCAGCAGCGTTCAGGGCCCAGATACGCAGTATTTT
few,11,TRBJ1-4,TRBV6-6,NA,CASTDYEKLFF,TGTGCCAGCACCGACTACGAAAAACTGTTTTTT
NA,17,TRBJ2-2,TRBV28,TRBD2,CASSYWRLAGGPGELFF,TGTGCCAGCAGCTATTGGCGACTAGCGGGGGGGCCTGGGGAGCTGTTTTTT
NA,17,TRBJ1-2,TRBV21-1,NA,CASSKALSDRGNYGYTF,TGTGCCAGCAGCAAAGCGCTTTCGGACAGGGGGAACTATGGCTACACCTTC
few,18,TRBJ2-1,TRBV7-2,TRBD1,CASSFRDRGTNSYNEQFF,TGTGCCAGCAGCTTCCGGGACAGGGGTACGAATTCCTACAATGAGCAGTTCTTC
few,16,TRBJ1-5,TRBV4-1,TRBD1,CASSQPLRGGNQPQHF,TGCGCCAGCAGCCAACCCCTCAGGGGGGGCAATCAGCCCCAGCATTTT
NA,14,TRBJ2-3,TRBV19,TRBD2,CASKTSGGEDTQYF,TGTGCCTCAAAGACTAGCGGGGGGGAAGATACGCAGTATTTT
NA,16,TRBJ2-1,TRBV7-2,TRBD1,CASSQDMTGYYNEQFF,TGCGCCAGCAGCCAAGACATGACAGGGTACTACAATGAGCAGTTCTTC
few,15,TRBJ2-7,TRBV4-3,TRBD1,CASSQGTGGGYEQYF,TGCGCCAGCAGCCAGGGGACAGGGGGCGGATACGAGCAGTACTTC
NA,15,TRBJ2-3,TRBV28,NA,CASSTGQRRTDTQYF,TGTGCCAGCAGTACCGGACAGAGACGCACAGATACGCAGTATTTT
NA,13,TRBJ2-1,TRBV2,TRBD2,CASARGTNNEQFF,TGTGCCAGCGCGCGGGGGACTAACAATGAGCAGTTCTTC
NA,13,TRBJ1-5,TRBV7-9,NA,CASSLGVNQPQHF,TGTGCCAGCAGCCTCGGGGTGAATCAGCCCCAGCATTTT
few,14,TRBJ2-5,TRBV7-2,TRBD2,CASSKSGAQETQYF,TGTGCCAGCAGTAAGAGCGGGGCTCAAGAGACCCAGTACTTC
few,15,TRBJ1-2,TRBV5-4,TRBD1,CASTKLDRDTYGYTF,TGTGCCAGCACGAAACTTGACAGGGACACATATGGCTACACCTTC
NA,14,TRBJ2-1,TRBV6-5,NA,CASSPHSRSYEQFF,TGTGCCAGCAGTCCGCACTCTAGATCATATGAGCAGTTCTTC
NA,16,TRBJ2-5,TRBV5-4,TRBD1,CASSLERSGGRETQYF,TGTGCCAGCAGCTTGGAGCGATCAGGGGGTCGGGAGACCCAGTACTTC
NA,14,TRBJ1-5,TRBV28,NA,CASTPEGEGQPQHF,TGTGCCAGCACGCCCGAGGGGGAGGGTCAGCCCCAGCATTTT
many,14,TRBJ2-1,TRBV7-9,NA,CASTHSSSYNEQFF,TGTGCCAGCACCCACTCGAGCTCCTACAATGAGCAGTTCTTC
few,15,TRBJ1-5,TRBV7-9,TRBD1,CASSPGGQRNQPQHF,TGTGCCAGCAGCCCAGGGGGGCAGAGGAATCAGCCCCAGCATTTT
few,14,TRBJ2-3,TRBV4-1,NA,CASSQEQGGDTQYF,TGCGCCAGCAGCCAAGAACAGGGGGGGGATACGCAGTATTTT
few,14,TRBJ1-6,TRBV5-6,NA,CASSLTGIPSPLHF,TGTGCCAGCAGCTTGACAGGGATCCCTTCCCCCCTCCACTTT
few,18,TRBJ2-1,TRBV18,TRBD1,CASSPGTGTLGPYNEQFF,TGTGCCAGCTCACCCGGGACAGGTACCCTAGGTCCCTACAATGAGCAGTTCTTC
NA,14,TRBJ2-3,TRBV7-2,NA,CASSLGTHTDTQYF,TGTGCCAGCAGCCTGGGGACACATACAGATACGCAGTATTTT